The TCR beta chain under discussion was sequenced for a study of regulatory T cells in long-lasting Graves disease. Overall study: Treatment with antithyroid drugs for over 5 years, together with positive TSH receptor antibodies, meant persistent Graves' disease.

Construction of the TCR beta libraries employed iRepertoire HTBI primers in conjunction with Arm-PCR of CDR3 regions. Each CDR3 protein is one row after TCRdb ran MiXCR on the multiplex PCR reads. In the table there are 300,000 to 500,000 distinct CDR3 sequences, around 21% of which are singletons. Study-wide results and limits: Newly diagnosed Graves' patients exceeded persistent ones in TCR diversity.

CDR1 and CDR2 from the germline V gene are SGHAT and FQNNGV. V lost 5 bases, J lost 6 bases, and 9 bases stayed unmatched. This CDR3 contains 15 residues. The time point was: persistent/refractory GD, antithyroid drugs over 5 years with positive TRAb. PBMC-extracted RNA yielded the TCR library. This clonotype was counted ten times or more. Its antigen remains unidentified. The sequence came from a female donor with Graves disease. The J gene is TRBJ2-7, the V gene TRBV11-2; 11 nucleotides align to TRBD1. The input for sequencing was peripheral blood mononuclear cells (PBMCs), taken when the disease was refractory, from a patient treated with antithyroid drugs. CDR3 sequence: CASSLLGTGGSEQYF. In DNA, the CDR3 is TGTGCCAGCAGCCTCCTCGGGACAGGGGGAAGCGAGCAGTACTTC.